One and the same sample provided the 18 T cell receptor beta chains below, sequenced in a study of breast tumors, draining lymph nodes, adjacent tissues. TCRdb ran MiXCR on the multiplex PCR reads and lists one entry per CDR3 protein. The sample lists around 130,000 distinct CDR3 sequences, roughly 20% occurring once. Breast cancer patients provided tissue from their axillary draining lymph nodes. Source material: axillary lymph node tissue. The receptors come from a female donor with breast cancer. Some clones in this sample may be carry-over from other donors' samples.

This clonotype was recorded at least ten times. This chain joins TRBV2 and TRBJ1-2; 10 nucleotides match TRBD1. This CDR3 contains 14 residues. The J segment lost 6 bases and the V segment lost 7 bases, leaving 8 bases of the junction unmatched. In germline, CDR1 is SNHLY, CDR2 FYNNEI. The CDR3, as DNA: TGTGCCAGCAACGGCCCTGGACAGGGGGATGGCTACACCTTC. The encoded protein is CASNGPGQGDGYTF.

As to this clonotype: A read error may explain this, as a much larger clone is one base away. V and J are TRBV25-1 and TRBJ2-1; 14 positions match TRBD2. The germline V gene has CDR1 MGHDK and CDR2 SYGVNS. CDR3 length: 14 amino acids. The CDR3 loop is CAISGTSGSTEQFF. The CDR3 DNA is TGTGCCATCAGTGGGACTAGCGGGAGCACTGAGCAGTTCTTC.

This clonotype was observed at least ten times. The chain joins TRBV6-1 to TRBJ1-2; 8 nucleotides align to TRBD1. The junction had 11 bases not matched to a gene; V was cut back by 1 base and J by 7 bases. Germline V CDR1 and CDR2: MNHNS, SASEGT. The CDR3 totals 16 residues. The CDR3 sequence is CASSEDTSGQGAGYTF. DNA for the CDR3: TGTGCCAGCAGTGAAGATACCTCCGGGCAGGGGGCTGGCTACACCTTC.

The sample holds a few counts of this clonotype. The chain recombines TRBV28 with TRBJ1-5; D may be TRBD1 (5 bases). V lost 6 bases, J lost 9 bases, and 12 bases lay in between. Germline V CDR1 and CDR2: MDHEN, SYDVKM. The CDR3 runs to 12 residues. CDR3 region: CASRGGSVPQHF. As DNA, the CDR3 is TGTGCCAGCAGGGGGGGGAGTGTGCCCCAGCATTTT.

For this clonotype: A read error is possible here, since a much larger clone lies one base away. The V gene is TRBV6-5, the J gene TRBJ1-2; 7 bases are shared with TRBD1. V was pared by 8 bases and J by 6 bases, with 21 bases of the junction left unmatched. CDR3 length equals 17 residues. Germline assignment: CDR1 MNHEY and CDR2 SVGAGI. Written as DNA, the CDR3 is TGTGCCAGCGAGATCAGGGGGTTTACCGAGGGCTACCATGGCTACACCTTC. Protein sequence: CASEIRGFTEGYHGYTF.

This clonotype was observed at least ten times. The chain joins TRBV2 to TRBJ2-3; 9 bases align to TRBD2. Germline V gives CDR1 SNHLY, CDR2 FYNNEI. Trimming removed 3 bases from V and 4 bases from J; junction bases left unmatched: 5. The CDR3 is 15 amino acids. CDR3 DNA sequence: TGTGCCAGCAGTGACGTTAGCGGGAGCGCAGATACGCAGTATTTT. It translates to CASSDVSGSADTQYF. The variable domain in full, with the rest retrieved from reference TRBV2 and TRBJ2-3, is EPEVTQTPSHQVTQMGQEVILRCVPISNHLYFYWYRQILGQKVEFLVSFYNNEISEKSEIFDDQFSVERPDGSNFTLKIRSTKLEDSAMYFCASSDVSGSADTQYFGPGTRLTVL.

There are many counts of this clonotype. The chain is built from TRBV2 and TRBJ2-5; 10 bases align to TRBD2. This CDR3 has 14 residues. Germline-derived CDR1 and CDR2 are SNHLY and FYNNEI. Unmatched junction bases numbered 0, after V lost 1 base and J lost 4 bases. The CDR3, as DNA: TGTGCCAGCAGTGAAGGACTAGCGGGAGAGACCCAGTACTTC. Amino acid sequence: CASSEGLAGETQYF.

This clonotype was seen repeatedly, ten times or more. This chain uses TRBV20-1 with TRBJ1-2; possibly TRBD1 for D (5 bases). The CDR3 runs 14 residues. V lost 5 bases, J lost 0 bases, and 13 bases lay in between. Germline V gene sequence: CDR1 DFQATT, CDR2 SNEGSKA (reference sequence). The chain's CDR3 is CSAVTTDTNYGYTF. The CDR3 DNA reads TGCAGTGCTGTAACGACAGATACTAACTATGGCTACACCTTC.

This clonotype was recorded at least ten times. The genes are TRBV4-1 and TRBJ2-1; D tentatively fits TRBD1 or TRBD2 (5 bases each). The CDR3 has 12 residues. Germline V CDR1 and CDR2: MGHRA, YSYEKL. V gave up 1 base and J gave up 13 bases, with 11 bases separating them. The CDR3 DNA reads TGCGCCAGCAGCCAAGGTTCGGGACCTCAGTTCTTC. Translated: CASSQGSGPQFF.

This clonotype occurred once. A much larger clone is a single base away; this may be a read error. The V call is TRBV20-1, the J call TRBJ1-5; D unclear. The CDR3 consists of 14 residues. With 3 bases removed from V and 6 bases from J, the gap between germline ends came to 15 bases. Germline CDR1 DFQATT, CDR2 SNEGSKA (reference sequence). CDR3 coding DNA: TGCAGTGCTAGCGAGGGAGGCCGGGGTCAGCCCCAGCATTTT. It is translated as CSASEGGRGQPQHF.

The table lists this clonotype with many counts. This chain connects TRBV12-3 or TRBV12-4 to TRBJ2-5; weak D call: TRBD1 (6 bases). V gave up 2 bases and J gave up 4 bases, with 11 bases separating them. The CDR3 totals 14 residues. The DNA of the CDR3 is TGTGCCAGCAGTTTAAGGGGGACACTAGAGACCCAGTACTTC. Amino acids: CASSLRGTLETQYF.

In the case of this clonotype: This may come from a read error, since a much larger clone is one base off. This chain links TRBV3-1 with TRBJ2-5; tentative D call: TRBD2 (6 bases). CDR1 LGHDT and CDR2 YNNKEL come from the germline V gene (reference sequence). With 0 bases removed from V and 9 bases from J, the gap between germline ends came to 14 bases. This CDR3 is 14 amino acids long. The CDR3 coding sequence is TGTGCCAGCAGCCAAGACACGTCCGGGGAGGCCCAGTACTTC. Protein product: CASSQDTSGEAQYF.

As to this clonotype: Given a much more abundant clone one base away, this may be a read error. The chain couples TRBV6-5 to TRBJ2-1, with D perhaps TRBD1 (5 bases). This CDR3 spans 14 amino acids. Germline V gene data show CDR1 as MNHEY and CDR2 as SVGAGI. The CDR3 coding sequence is TGTGCCAGCAGGCAAGGGTGGGGCTACAATGAGCAGCTCTTC. This encodes CASRQGWGYNEQLF.

This clonotype was found many times. The V gene is TRBV5-1, the J gene TRBJ1-4; D is unresolved. Trimming pared 0 bases from V and 6 bases from J, leaving 6 bases between. The CDR3 totals 13 residues. From germline, CDR1 is SGHRS and CDR2 YFSETQ. The chain's CDR3 is CASSLEGDEKLFF. In DNA, the CDR3 is TGCGCCAGCAGCTTGGAGGGCGATGAAAAACTGTTTTTT.

This clonotype was picked up many times. The V and J genes are TRBV9 and TRBJ2-5; 7 bases agree with TRBD1. With 4 bases clipped from V and 3 bases from J, the junction kept 3 bases outside the gene matches. Germline CDR1 SGDLS, CDR2 YYNGEE. The CDR3 has 13 residues. The CDR3 protein is CASSRGQEETQYF. The CDR3 region has the DNA TGTGCCAGCAGCCGAGGACAGGAAGAGACCCAGTACTTC.

This clonotype was seen at least ten times. An end of the junction differs from the germline gene, which may be a read error. This chain connects TRBV7-7 to TRBJ2-5; D is unresolved. The germline V gene encodes CDR1 SSHAT and CDR2 FNYEAQ (reference sequence). This CDR3 spans 14 amino acids. The CDR3 coding sequence is TGTGCTAGCAGCTTAGCTTACGGTCAAGAGACCCAGTACTTC. Protein sequence: CASSLAYGQETQYF.

This clonotype has more than one count but fewer than ten. An end of the junction does not agree with germline; a read error may underlie this. This chain joins TRBV4-1 and TRBJ2-1; D tentatively fits TRBD1 or TRBD2 (5 bases each). The germline V gene encodes CDR1 MGHRA and CDR2 YSYEKL. The length of the CDR3 is 16 residues. CDR3 DNA sequence: TGCGCCAGCAGTCAAGAGACCTTGGGGGCCTACAATGAGCAGTTCTTC. It is translated as CASSQETLGAYNEQFF.

Turning to this clonotype: A much larger clone lies one base from this, so it may be a read error. The chain links TRBV29-1 to TRBJ2-5, with D possibly being TRBD1 (7 bases). The V end lost 7 bases, the J end lost 5 bases, and 11 bases lay between the germline ends. The CDR3 is 11 residues long. From germline, CDR1 is SQVTM and CDR2 ANQGSEA. The CDR3 nucleotides read TGCAGCGCAGGGGGGCGGGAGACCCAGTACTTC. This encodes CSAGGRETQYF.